Each of the 5 T cell receptor beta chains below was sequenced from the same sample in a study of PD-1 blockade in classical Hodgkin lymphoma. After autologous stem cell transplantation all patients relapsed, and prior brentuximab vedotin exposure differed between cohorts. The method was immunoSEQ multiplex PCR; TCRdb's version includes in-frame clones alone and lacks a portion of them. This table holds approximately 65,000 clones, about 91% found once. The sequenced sample was peripheral blood mononuclear cells (PBMCs), obtained at baseline. The receptors were sampled from a human donor with classical Hodgkin lymphoma.

The genes are TRBV11-1 and TRBJ1-1; D may be TRBD1 (6 bases). This CDR3 spans 13 amino acids. With 3 bases removed from V and 5 bases from J, the gap between germline ends came to 10 bases. Per germline, CDR1 SGHAT and CDR2 FQDESV (reference sequence). The CDR3 is CASSFHRVTEAFF. The CDR3 DNA follows: TGTGCCAGCAGCTTCCACAGGGTTACTGAAGCTTTCTTT.

V gene TRBV20-1 combines with J gene TRBJ1-2; tentative D call: TRBD1 (5 bases). CDR1 and CDR2 (germline): DFQATT, SNEGSKA (reference sequence). CDR3 length: 11 amino acids. CDR3 residues: CSGAWGDGYTF. The CDR3 DNA reads as TGCAGCGGGGCGTGGGGCGATGGCTACACCTTC.

The chain combines TRBV4-2 with TRBJ2-5, with D uncertain. The CDR3 spans 15 residues. Trimming stripped 4 bases from V and 4 bases from J, with 16 bases between. Germline-derived CDR1 and CDR2 are LGHNA and YNFKEQ. The CDR3 loop reads CASSPTYLRRETQYF. The CDR3 coding sequence is TGTGCCAGCAGCCCAACCTACCTCCGAAGAGAGACCCAGTACTTC.

The rearrangement joins TRBV30 to TRBJ2-5, with D unresolved. CDR3 length equals 11 residues. Deletions cut 0 bases from V and 5 bases from J, with 4 bases between. Germline assignment: CDR1 GTSNPN and CDR2 SVGIG (reference sequence). The CDR3 is CAWSVLETQYF. CDR3 nucleotide sequence: TGTGCCTGGAGTGTACTGGAGACCCAGTACTTC.

This clone occurred once. V and J are TRBV6-6 and TRBJ1-1, with a weak D call TRBD1 (6 bases). Germline V gene data show CDR1 as MNHNY and CDR2 as SVGAGI (reference sequence). This CDR3 spans 14 amino acids. With 6 bases removed from V and 5 bases from J, the gap between germline ends came to 16 bases. Here the CDR3 reads CASREPTGKTEAFF. The DNA of the CDR3 is TGTGCCAGCAGAGAACCAACAGGGAAGACTGAAGCTTTCTTT.